The 14 T cell receptor beta chains below come from one sample, sequenced in a study of T cells in Graves' hyperthyroidism and ophthalmopathy (dated by TCRdb to the late 2010s). The library came from multiplex PCR. Data came from an Illumina HiSeq 2000. The TCR beta CDR3 regions were amplified from RNA transcripts. A first-round RT-PCR of the TCR CDR3 used the HTBI primer set with the Qiagen OneStep RT-PCR kit. TCRdb reran the public reads through fastp at Q25 and MiXCR, keeping productive beta chains. Under each unique CDR3 protein, matching rows form one entry showing the most common genes and DNA. Here the sample has over 400,000 distinct CDR3 sequences; about 14% occur a single time. About 12% of the sample is in the top ten clones. Material for sequencing was blood. The receptors originated from a man between 18 and 29 years old with Graves' ophthalmopathy.

The chain links TRBV30 to TRBJ2-3, with D possibly TRBD2 on 5 matching bases. The V gene lost 2 bases and the J gene lost 5 bases, with 8 bases spanning the gap. Germline CDR1 reads GTSNPN; CDR2 reads SVGIG (reference sequence). This CDR3 is 12 amino acids long. CDR3 sequence reads: CAWSSGVDTQYF. DNA for the CDR3: TGTGCCTGGAGTTCCGGGGTAGATACGCAGTATTTT.

In this sample, this clonotype turned up a few times. V and J are TRBV24-1 and TRBJ2-4; D may match TRBD1 or TRBD2 (6 bases each). Trimming pared 2 bases from V and 3 bases from J, leaving 13 bases between. Germline CDR1 is KGHDR and CDR2 is SFDVKD. This CDR3 contains 16 residues. CDR3 sequence reads: CATSDSVGGVKNIQYF. The CDR3 DNA follows: TGTGCCACCAGTGATTCTGTCGGGGGCGTCAAAAACATTCAGTACTTC.

This clonotype was picked up many times. V gene TRBV6-1 combines with J gene TRBJ2-1; 7 nucleotides match TRBD2. The germline V gene has CDR1 MNHNS and CDR2 SASEGT. The CDR3 totals 17 residues. Unmatched junction bases numbered 10, after V lost 5 bases and J lost 0 bases. The DNA of the CDR3 is TGTGCCAGCAGTTCCGTCCTAGCGGCAATCTCCTACAATGAGCAGTTCTTC. This encodes CASSSVLAAISYNEQFF.

This clonotype appeared many times. This chain joins TRBV27 and TRBJ2-1, with D possibly matching TRBD1 (6 bases). Trimming left V 7 bases short and J 9 bases short, with 16 bases between. The CDR3 has 13 residues. The germline gives CDR1 MNHEY, CDR2 SMNVEV (reference sequence). The CDR3 nucleotides read TGTGCCAGCACCCTTGGGTTAGGGGGTGAGCAGTTCTTC. Amino acid sequence: CASTLGLGGEQFF.

This clonotype was seen many times. The chain recombines TRBV6-1 with TRBJ2-4; D remains ambiguous. V gave up 0 bases and J gave up 6 bases, with 12 bases separating them. CDR1 and CDR2 from the germline V gene are MNHNS and SASEGT. This CDR3 is 15 amino acids long. CDR3: CASSEAGKGGNIQYF. Here the CDR3 DNA reads TGTGCCAGCAGTGAAGCGGGCAAGGGTGGAAACATTCAGTACTTC.

This clonotype was observed a few times. The junction does not match germline at one end; this may be a read error. This chain connects TRBV29-1 to TRBJ2-7; D remains unclear. The germline gives CDR1 SQVTM, CDR2 ANQGSEA. The CDR3 has 12 amino acids. The CDR3 DNA follows: TGCAACGTTGAAGGAGCCCGGTACGAGCAGTACTTC. Its protein is CNVEGARYEQYF.

As for this clonotype: A single base separates this from a much larger clone, so it may be a read error. The rearrangement joins TRBV5-5 to TRBJ2-7; D uncertain. This CDR3 is built from 16 residues. CDR1 SGHKS and CDR2 YYEKEE come from the germline V gene (reference sequence). Deletions cut 2 bases from V and 0 bases from J, with 15 bases between. The CDR3 sequence is CASSLGSAVGSYEQYF. As DNA, the CDR3 is TGTGCCAGCAGCTTAGGAAGTGCAGTCGGCTCCTACGAGCAGTACTTC.

There are many counts of this clonotype. J is TRBJ2-3 and V is TRBV6-1; no clear D gene. Looked up from germline, CDR1 is MNHNS and CDR2 is SASEGT. This CDR3 is 12 amino acids long. V lost 3 bases and J lost 3, with 4 bases in between. The CDR3 loop is CASSDGTDTQYF. The DNA for the CDR3 is TGTGCCAGCAGTGACGGGACAGATACGCAGTATTTT.

This clonotype occurred a few times. V usage is TRBV12-3 or TRBV12-4 and J usage is TRBJ1-6; D not resolved. Trimming removed 2 bases from V and 8 bases from J, with 10 bases in between. This CDR3 comprises 14 residues. In nucleotides, the CDR3 is TGTGCCAGCAGTTTACGCCGCCAGGATTCACCCCTCCACTTT. It specifies CASSLRRQDSPLHF.

This clonotype was counted ten times or more. The J gene is TRBJ2-3, the V gene TRBV20-1; D perhaps matches TRBD2 (5 bases). Germline CDR1 DFQATT, CDR2 SNEGSKA (reference sequence). V was cut by 3 bases and J by 7 bases, with 14 bases left in between. This CDR3 is built from 13 residues. This chain's CDR3 is CSASSEALNTQYF. The CDR3 coding sequence is TGCAGTGCTAGTAGCGAGGCGTTGAATACGCAGTATTTT.

In its sample, this clonotype was seen many times. The J gene is TRBJ2-4, the V gene TRBV5-1, with D possibly matching TRBD1 (5 bases). The germline V gene encodes CDR1 SGHRS and CDR2 YFSETQ. The V gene lost 4 bases and the J gene lost 3 bases, with 20 bases spanning the gap. This CDR3 has 17 amino acids. CDR3 DNA sequence: TGCGCCAGCAGCCCAACCTCAGGGAATTTTGGCAAAAACATTCAGTACTTC. Translation: CASSPTSGNFGKNIQYF.

This clonotype was seen a few times. A read error may produce the germline difference seen at one junction end. This chain links TRBV11-2 with TRBJ2-1, with TRBD1 identical over 8 bases. This CDR3 is 16 amino acids long. Germline V gives CDR1 SGHAT, CDR2 FQNNGV. CDR3 sequence (DNA): TGTGACAGCAGAGAACGTCCCGGGACAGGAGGCAATGAGCAGTTCTTC. Residues: CDSRERPGTGGNEQFF.

The genes are TRBV5-8 and TRBJ1-2; tentatively, D is TRBD1 (5 bases). Per the germline V gene, CDR1 is SGHTS and CDR2 is YDEGEE. V was clipped by 0 bases and J by 4 bases, with 10 bases between them. The CDR3 loop spans 14 amino acids. The CDR3, as DNA: TGTGCCAGCAGCTTGGTCGGGGGTCCCTATGGCTACACCTTC. This codes for CASSLVGGPYGYTF.

The V call is TRBV6-1, the J call TRBJ2-7, with 10 nucleotides matching TRBD1. Germline values: CDR1 MNHNS, CDR2 SASEGT. The V and J ends lost 6 bases and 2 bases, in that order; junction bases with no gene match: 4. CDR3 length: 14 residues. CDR3 residues: CASRTGGVPYEQYF. The CDR3 coding sequence is TGTGCCAGCAGGACAGGGGGCGTCCCCTACGAGCAGTACTTC.